This T cell receptor (beta chain) originates from a study of neurological immune-mediated disorders. Looking at the study overall: Multiple sclerosis patients numbered some 35, of whom about 31 were relapsing-remitting and 3 secondary progressive. Study-level findings and limits: The most TCR clonal expansion was seen in HTLV-1-associated myelopathy, and the least was seen in multiple sclerosis, which fell below healthy controls.

This clonotype occurred many times. Its antigen is not known. V gave up 7 bases and J gave up 7 bases, with 16 bases separating them. CDR1 is SQVTM and CDR2 is ANQGSEA in the germline V gene. CDR3 length: 12 residues. cDNA was made by 5'RACE with 10-nucleotide random UMIs. Every sequencing run generated over 160 million TCR-beta sequences from 15-18 subjects. TCRdb reprocessed the 5' RACE reads with MiXCR, giving one entry per CDR3 protein. The table includes 100,000 to 150,000 distinct CDR3 sequences, more than 2.5% detected once. The specimen sequenced was PBMCs. The chain recombines TRBV29-1 with TRBJ2-5; either TRBD1 or TRBD2 may supply D (5 bases each). The source is a woman in her 30s with multiple sclerosis. CDR3: CSAGAGIGTQYF. In DNA, the CDR3 is TGCAGCGCCGGGGCAGGGATCGGGACCCAGTACTTC.